These T cell receptor beta chains were read from a single sample in a study of T cells in Graves' hyperthyroidism and ophthalmopathy. TCRdb used MiXCR to reprocess the multiplex PCR reads, holding one entry per CDR3 protein. The data hold about 640,000 distinct CDR3 sequences, with more than 12% observed a single time. Sequenced input: blood. The receptor set was obtained from a woman aged 45-59 years with Graves' ophthalmopathy. Each CDR3 is given with its conserved first and last residue. The order of the fields is V gene, J gene, clone size, D gene, CDR3 DNA, CDR3 protein. A D gene is named only where the DNA matches it firmly. The size field is filled for only some rows; it gives once, few, many or a size class.

V gene: TRBV11-2
J gene: TRBJ2-2
clone size: many
D gene: NA
CDR3 DNA: TGTGCCAGCAGCTTAGTTGTGCTTTCCGGGGAGCTGTTTTTT
CDR3 protein: CASSLVVLSGELFF

V gene: TRBV28
J gene: TRBJ1-5
clone size: many
D gene: NA
CDR3 DNA: TGTGCCAGCAGTGCAGCTTGGCCCCAGCATTTT
CDR3 protein: CASSAAWPQHF

V gene: TRBV29-1
J gene: TRBJ2-1
clone size: many
D gene: TRBD1
CDR3 DNA: TGCAGCGTCGCGGGACAGGGGGTGTACAATGAGCAGTTCTTC
CDR3 protein: CSVAGQGVYNEQFF

V gene: TRBV29-1
J gene: TRBJ2-1
clone size: NA
D gene: TRBD2
CDR3 DNA: TGCAGCGTCGAAAGAACTAGCGGGAGGATCCATGAGCAGTTCTTC
CDR3 protein: CSVERTSGRIHEQFF

V gene: TRBV27
J gene: TRBJ2-1
clone size: NA
D gene: TRBD2
CDR3 DNA: TGTGCCAGCAGTTTATCTGGCGGGAGGCCCTTCTACAATGAGCAGTTCTTC
CDR3 protein: CASSLSGGRPFYNEQFF

V gene: TRBV9
J gene: TRBJ2-2
clone size: few
D gene: NA
CDR3 DNA: TGTGCCAGCAGCGTAGTTGATAGAAACACCGGGGAGCTGTTTTTT
CDR3 protein: CASSVVDRNTGELFF

V gene: TRBV3-1
J gene: TRBJ2-5
clone size: many
D gene: TRBD2
CDR3 DNA: TGTGCCAGCAGCCAAGGTCTAGCGGGAGGTCTGGAGACCCAGTACTTC
CDR3 protein: CASSQGLAGGLETQYF

V gene: TRBV28
J gene: TRBJ1-2
clone size: few
D gene: TRBD1
CDR3 DNA: TGTGCCAGCAGTTCCCCAGGACAGGGAGGATCCTATGGCTACACCTTC
CDR3 protein: CASSSPGQGGSYGYTF

V gene: TRBV6-2/TRBV6-3
J gene: TRBJ2-7
clone size: many
D gene: TRBD1
CDR3 DNA: TGTGCCAGCAGTTACTCTAAAACAGGGGGCAGAGACGAGCAGTACTTC
CDR3 protein: CASSYSKTGGRDEQYF

V gene: TRBV20-1
J gene: TRBJ2-1
clone size: many
D gene: TRBD1
CDR3 DNA: TGCAGTGCTAGGGACCGACAGGGGACCTACAATGAGCAGTTCTTC
CDR3 protein: CSARDRQGTYNEQFF

V gene: TRBV7-8
J gene: TRBJ2-1
clone size: many
D gene: NA
CDR3 DNA: TGTGCCAGCAGCTCAATGGGACCAAACAATGAGCAGTTCTTC
CDR3 protein: CASSSMGPNNEQFF

V gene: TRBV9
J gene: TRBJ2-5
clone size: many
D gene: TRBD1
CDR3 DNA: TGTGCCAGCAGTCCCACAGAATGGCAGGGGGTCGGAGAGACCCAGTACTTC
CDR3 protein: CASSPTEWQGVGETQYF

V gene: TRBV28
J gene: TRBJ2-5
clone size: many
D gene: TRBD1
CDR3 DNA: TGTGCCAGCAGTCCGGACAGGGTACAAGAGACCCAGTACTTC
CDR3 protein: CASSPDRVQETQYF